This is a list of T cell receptor beta chains from one sample in a study of Ad26.COV2.S vaccination and SARS-CoV-2 variants. Some clones are missing from TCRdb's copy, which holds only in-frame ones; the method was immunoSEQ multiplex PCR. This table holds around 450,000 clones, 85% to 90% found once. The source was peripheral blood, collected in a trial of Ad26.COV2.S vaccine versus placebo. Source of these receptors: a person between 18 and 60 years old who received the Ad26.COV2.S COVID-19 vaccine or a placebo. Both conserved end residues are part of each CDR3. A D gene is named only where the DNA matches it firmly. The listing skips clone size in some rows; elsewhere it reads once, few, many or a size class.

>NA|TRBV12-3/TRBV12-4|TRBJ1-2|NA
TGTGCCAGCAGCCCCCTGAGGGCTATAGGCTACACCTTC
CASSPLRAIGYTF
>NA|TRBV19|TRBJ2-1|NA
TGTGCCAGTAGCCTAGACTGGAGCTCCTACAATGAGCAGTTCTTC
CASSLDWSSYNEQFF
>NA|TRBV19|TRBJ1-5|TRBD1
TGTGCCAGTAGTATTAGGGACAGGAATCAGCCCCAGCATTTT
CASSIRDRNQPQHF
>NA|TRBV7-3|TRBJ1-1|NA
TGTGCCAGCAGCTTTACAGGGCGGCTAACTGAAGCTTTCTTT
CASSFTGRLTEAFF
>NA|TRBV15|TRBJ2-1|TRBD1
TGTGCCACCAGCAGGGCCAAGGACAGGGGAAGATACAATGAGCAGTTCTTC
CATSRAKDRGRYNEQFF
>NA|TRBV15|TRBJ2-7|NA
TGTGCCACCAGCACCACCTCGACCTACGAGCAGTACTTC
CATSTTSTYEQYF
>NA|TRBV5-1|TRBJ1-1|TRBD1
TGCGCCAGCAGCTTACAGGGGCTTGAAGCTTTCTTT
CASSLQGLEAFF
>NA|TRBV18|TRBJ2-1|TRBD2
TGTGCCAGCTCACCCCCCGGGACTACCACCAATGAGCAGTTCTTC
CASSPPGTTTNEQFF
>NA|TRBV29-1|TRBJ1-1|NA
TGCAGCTGTTACAGGGATTATGGCACTGAAGCTTTCTTT
CSCYRDYGTEAFF
>once|TRBV6-2/TRBV6-3|TRBJ2-5|NA
TGTGCCAGCAGCGGACGTTTAGAGACCCAGTACTTC
CASSGRLETQYF
>NA|TRBV6-6|TRBJ2-5|TRBD1
TGTGCCAGCAGTCCCCGACGGGACAGCTACCAAGAGACCCAGTACTTC
CASSPRRDSYQETQYF
>NA|TRBV5-5|TRBJ1-2|TRBD1
TGTGCCAGCAGCTTGCCGGGACAGGTGATTAACTATGGCTACACCTTC
CASSLPGQVINYGYTF
>NA|TRBV6-5|TRBJ2-3|NA
TGTGCCCTGGAAGGGGGTGTGACAGATACGCAGTATTTT
CALEGGVTDTQYF
>NA|TRBV4-1|TRBJ1-5|NA
TGCGCCAGCAGCCAGGATAATCAGCCCCAGCATTTT
CASSQDNQPQHF
>few|TRBV7-9|TRBJ2-5|NA
TGTGCCAGCACCTGGGGACTGGGGGCAGGGACCCAGTACTTC
CASTWGLGAGTQYF
>NA|TRBV9|TRBJ1-1|NA
TGTGCCAGCAGCGTAGCGGCGAACACTGAAGCTTTCTTT
CASSVAANTEAFF
>NA|TRBV7-8|TRBJ2-5|NA
TGTGCCAGCAGCTTAGGCCGGGGGACTGAGGCACTCCAAGAGACCCAGTACTTC
CASSLGRGTEALQETQYF
>NA|TRBV11-3|TRBJ2-5|NA
TGTGCCAGCAGCTCCCCTGCCGAGACCCAGTACTTC
CASSSPAETQYF
>NA|TRBV27|TRBJ1-5|TRBD1
TGTGCCAGCAGTTCGGGACAGGGCTTCAATCAGCCCCAGCATTTT
CASSSGQGFNQPQHF
>NA|TRBV5-1|TRBJ2-5|TRBD1
TGCGCCAGCACCCCGGGACAGGGGGGAGGAGAGACCCAGTACTTC
CASTPGQGGGETQYF
>NA|TRBV7-2|TRBJ1-5|NA
TGTGCCAGCAGCGTCACAGGTTTCAATCAGCCCCAGCATTTT
CASSVTGFNQPQHF
>NA|TRBV28|TRBJ1-2|TRBD1
TGTGCCAGCAGTCCCGGGACAGCACCCTATGGCTACACCTTC
CASSPGTAPYGYTF
>NA|TRBV7-9|TRBJ2-2|TRBD1
TGTGCCAGCAGTCTTCGGGACAGCACTTTTGGGGAGCTGTTTTTT
CASSLRDSTFGELFF
>few|TRBV5-1|TRBJ2-1|NA
TGCGCCAGCAGTACAGGGCGGGGGAGAAATGAGCAGTTCTTC
CASSTGRGRNEQFF
>NA|TRBV7-8|TRBJ1-5|TRBD1
TGTGCCTCCCACCAGGGGGCGAGCAATCAGCCCCAGCATTTT
CASHQGASNQPQHF
>NA|TRBV14|TRBJ2-5|TRBD2
TGTGCCAGCAGCCGACTAGCGGGGGGCCCCTTGGCCCAGTACTTC
CASSRLAGGPLAQYF
>once|TRBV7-2|TRBJ2-2|NA
TGTGCCAGCAGCTCAACCCGAGCTGGGGAGCTGTTTTTT
CASSSTRAGELFF